The rows below give T cell receptor beta chains drawn from one sample of a study of T cell responses to AZD1222 COVID-19 vaccine. TCRdb's copy holds only in-frame clones and misses some; the assay was immunoSEQ multiplex PCR. Among around 99,000 clones listed, roughly 84% were seen once. Sequencing used peripheral blood, obtained on day 0 of AZD1222 vaccination. These receptors were taken from an adult in good health. The CDR3 runs from the conserved cysteine through the conserved F or W. D genes are given only for firm matches. Clone size appears in some rows only: once, few, many, or a class for an expanded clone.

clone size	J gene	D gene	V gene	CDR3 length	CDR3 DNA	CDR3 protein
-	TRBJ1-3	TRBD1	TRBV18	14	TGTGCCAGCTCACTGGACAGGGCTGGAAACACCATATATTTT	CASSLDRAGNTIYF
-	TRBJ2-1	TRBD2	TRBV6-5	15	TGTGCCAGCACCATAGCGGGAGGACGGGACAATGAGCAGTTCTTC	CASTIAGGRDNEQFF
-	TRBJ1-2	-	TRBV2	13	TGTGCCAGCAGTGAAGGCCGCGGTGGAGGCTACACCTTC	CASSEGRGGGYTF
-	TRBJ1-6	-	TRBV28	14	TGTGCCAGCCCGACCGGGACAAGTAATTCACCCCTCCACTTT	CASPTGTSNSPLHF
-	TRBJ1-1	TRBD1	TRBV14	13	TGTGCCAGCAGCCTCATAGGACAGGCTGAAGCTTTCTTT	CASSLIGQAEAFF
-	TRBJ1-2	-	TRBV5-1	17	TGCGCCAGCAGCTCCGGGGAGGTTGGCAGGGCGAACTATGGCTACACCTTC	CASSSGEVGRANYGYTF
-	TRBJ1-2	TRBD1	TRBV12-3/TRBV12-4	12	TGTGCCAGCAGTTTACGACAGGGGGCCGGCACCTTC	CASSLRQGAGTF
-	TRBJ1-6	TRBD1	TRBV6-4	14	TGTGCCAGCAGCGCAGGGGGCGTCAATTCACCCCTCCACTTT	CASSAGGVNSPLHF
-	TRBJ2-2	TRBD1	TRBV27	15	TGTGCCAGCAGTCTACAGGGGATAAGGCCCGGGGAGCTGTTTTTT	CASSLQGIRPGELFF
-	TRBJ1-1	-	TRBV16	14	TGTGCCAGCAGCCAAAGTAGTGGTCTGGCTGAAGCTTTCTTT	CASSQSSGLAEAFF
-	TRBJ1-3	TRBD1	TRBV6-5	15	TGTGCCAGCAGTAGACAGGGGGTCTCTGGAAACACCATATATTTT	CASSRQGVSGNTIYF
-	TRBJ2-5	-	TRBV5-1	11	TGCGCCAGCAGCGGACCCGGGACCCAGTACTTC	CASSGPGTQYF
-	TRBJ1-2	TRBD1	TRBV2	15	TGTGCCAGCAGTGACCCCGGGACAGGGGGTTATGGCTACACCTTC	CASSDPGTGGYGYTF
-	TRBJ1-1	-	TRBV29-1	12	TGCAGCGTTGCATGGGGGTGGGCTGAAGCTTTCTTT	CSVAWGWAEAFF
-	TRBJ1-1	-	TRBV9	14	TGTGCCAGCAGCGTAGAGGGAAAGAACACTGAAGCTTTCTTT	CASSVEGKNTEAFF
-	TRBJ2-5	TRBD2	TRBV7-2	16	TGTGCCAGCAGCTTACATGGTAGCGGGAGTAGAGAGACCCAGTACTTC	CASSLHGSGSRETQYF
once	TRBJ2-1	TRBD1	TRBV6-8	13	TGCCCTCTCCCCCGGGACAGGGGGAGAGAGCAGTTCTTC	CPLPRDRGREQFF
-	TRBJ2-3	TRBD2	TRBV7-2	15	TGTGCCAGCAGCGGACCGGGAGGAAAAACGGATACGCAGTATTTT	CASSGPGGKTDTQYF